A single sample gave rise to the 2 T cell receptor beta chains below, sequenced in a study of blood T cell repertoires in COVID-19 (dated by TCRdb to about 2020). Libraries were prepared through the immunoSEQ multiplex PCR assay. TCRdb mirrors the immuneACCESS table, restricted to in-frame sequences. Some clones are absent from its copies; in checked studies, under half trace to an unresolved V gene, and the reason for the others is unknown. The sample records approximately 240,000 clones, approximately 83% of which are singletons. Of the sample, over 1% is held by the ten largest clones. Specimen: peripheral blood. These TCRs come from a woman aged 25-40 years with COVID-19, enrolled during active disease.

The chain carries TRBV6-1 and TRBJ2-1, with D possibly being TRBD2 (5 bases). Germline values: CDR1 MNHNS, CDR2 SASEGT. The CDR3 is 13 residues long. The V end lost 0 bases, the J end lost 11 bases, and 11 bases lay between the germline ends. In DNA form, the CDR3 reads TGTGCCAGCAGTGAAGCGGGCCGGGAAAAGCAGTTCTTC. Its protein product is CASSEAGREKQFF.

The rearrangement uses TRBV6-1 and TRBJ2-3; 7 positions agree with TRBD1. Germline loops: CDR1 MNHNS, CDR2 SASEGT. After removal of 4 bases from V and 5 bases from J, the junction contained 12 bases not matched to a gene. The CDR3 sequence is 16 residues long. The CDR3, as DNA: TGTGCCAGCAGTGGTGGACAGGCCGCCGGGGAAGATACGCAGTATTTT. The encoded protein is CASSGGQAAGEDTQYF.